What follows describes a single TCR beta chain. What it binds is not known. This CDR3 is built from 14 residues. CDR1 and CDR2 (germline): LNHDA, SQIVND (reference sequence). The ends lost 7 bases at V and 3 bases at J; junction bases unmatched: 3. The PCR made use of 60 Vbeta and 13 Jbeta primers. Method: immunoSEQ multiplex PCR; TCRdb's copy keeps in-frame clones and lacks some. Altogether 200,000 to 250,000 clones are present, 65% to 80% being singletons, with the ten largest covering 1.5% to 2%. This sample was taken from a study of cytomegalovirus exposure and HLA in healthy donors. Study results and limitations: An ancestry cluster, one associated with Asian ancestry, reportedly showed fewer N-insertions than the approximately 670-donor mean in a later analysis. High specificity and sensitivity for cytomegalovirus status were reported for the classifier. Across HLA loci, a later analysis found differing TCR association rates, with DRB1 most and HLA-C fewest.

The V call is TRBV19, the J call TRBJ1-5, with 10 bases that match TRBD1. The sequence was collected from a man aged 45-65 years in good health and CMV-seronegative. Sequencing input: PBMCs. The CDR3 DNA follows: TGTGCCAGTACCGGGACAGGGGACAATCAGCCCCAGCATTTT. It codes for CASTGTGDNQPQHF.